This entry lists 27 T cell receptor beta chains sequenced from one sample in a study of T cell responses to AZD1222 COVID-19 vaccine. Sequencing used immunoSEQ multiplex PCR; TCRdb keeps in-frame clones, though not all of them. The table lists 84,000 or so clones, 80% to 90% of them singletons. The sequencing here drew on peripheral blood, taken on day 0 of AZD1222 vaccination. The receptor source for this set is an adult in good health.

This clone was counted a single time. The chain couples TRBV30 to TRBJ1-6, with D uncertain. The CDR3 is 14 residues long. V lost 2 bases and J lost 10, with 15 bases in between. CDR1 is GTSNPN and CDR2 is SVGIG in the germline V gene (reference sequence). DNA of the CDR3: TGTGCCTGGAGTCCCCCCTATGTGGGGTCACCCCTCCACTTT. This translates into CAWSPPYVGSPLHF. The complete variable domain, with remaining parts taken from reference TRBV30 and TRBJ1-6, reads SQTIHQWPATLVQPVGSPLSLECTVEGTSNPNLYWYRQAAGRGLQLLFYSVGIGQISSEVPQNLSASRPQDRQFILSSKKLLLSDSGFYLCAWSPPYVGSPLHFGNGTRLTVT.

The chain links TRBV9 to TRBJ2-1; D unclear. This CDR3 has 15 amino acids. CDR1 SGDLS and CDR2 YYNGEE come from the germline V gene. V was pared by 0 bases and J by 0 bases, with 7 bases between. The CDR3 DNA is TGTGCCAGCAGCGTAGCGGCTAGCTCCTACAATGAGCAGTTCTTC. Residues: CASSVAASSYNEQFF.

The CDR3 DNA sequence: TGCGCCAGCAGCGGATCCGGGACAGGGGGCTCTGGGGCCAACGTCCTGACTTTC. Translated, it gives CASSGSGTGGSGANVLTF. J is TRBJ2-6 and V is TRBV4-3; 11 positions match TRBD1. V dropped 5 bases and J dropped 0; count of bases not matched to a gene: 6. The CDR3 covers 18 residues. Per germline, CDR1 LGHNA and CDR2 YSLEER.

This chain uses TRBV3-1 (or the pseudogene TRBV3-2) with TRBJ1-3; unclear D gene. The CDR3 totals 16 residues. Germline CDR1 LGHDT, CDR2 YNNKEL (reference sequence). With 3 bases removed from V and 4 bases from J, the gap between germline ends came to 16 bases. DNA of the CDR3: TGTGCCAGCAGCCACCCCCCGGGCAGCATAGGAAACACCATATATTTT. As protein: CASSHPPGSIGNTIYF.

V and J are TRBV29-1 and TRBJ1-4, with D possibly being TRBD1 (6 bases). Germline CDR1 reads SQVTM; CDR2 reads ANQGSEA. The V end was cut by 4 bases, the J end by 8 bases, with 17 bases between. The CDR3 loop spans 14 amino acids. The DNA for the CDR3 is TGCAGCGTTGGTTTTCGGACAGACAACGAAAAACTGTTTTTT. It yields the protein CSVGFRTDNEKLFF.

V is TRBV18 and J is TRBJ2-7; D possibly corresponds to TRBD2 (6 bases). The CDR3 totals 12 residues. The ends were cut back, 3 bases at V and 4 bases at J, with 7 bases in the middle. Germline-derived CDR1 and CDR2 are KGHSH and LQKENI. The CDR3 DNA reads TGTGCCAGCTCACCGGGACTTTACGAGCAGTACTTC. Its translation: CASSPGLYEQYF.

This rearrangement joins TRBV2 to TRBJ2-5; the match to TRBD1 covers 8 bases. The V and J ends lost 5 bases and 5 bases, in that order; junction bases with no gene match: 7. This CDR3 region has 14 residues. Germline-derived CDR1 and CDR2 are SNHLY and FYNNEI. CDR3 in amino acids: CASSLQGAEETQYF. DNA for the CDR3: TGTGCCAGCAGTCTGCAGGGGGCGGAGGAGACCCAGTACTTC.

The chain links TRBV3-1 (or the pseudogene TRBV3-2) to TRBJ2-7; D might be TRBD1 (5 bases). The CDR3 totals 16 residues. Trimming cost V 1 base and J 1 base, with 14 bases left between them. Germline loops: CDR1 LGHDT, CDR2 YNNKEL (reference sequence). The CDR3 region has the DNA TGTGCCAGCAGCCAAGTGAGAGACAGCGTATCCTACGAGCAGTACTTC. Translating gives CASSQVRDSVSYEQYF.

The sample holds a few counts of this clone. V is TRBV3-1 (or the pseudogene TRBV3-2) and J is TRBJ1-1, with D uncertain. The CDR3 is made up of 13 amino acids. Germline CDR1 reads LGHDT; CDR2 reads YNNKEL (reference sequence). V lost 4 bases to trimming and J lost 2 bases, with 8 bases between them. CDR3 amino acids: CASSPTPNTEAFF. CDR3 sequence (DNA): TGTGCCAGCAGCCCAACACCCAACACTGAAGCTTTCTTT.

This clone was recorded once. Germline and junction disagree at one end, which may indicate a read error. The chain couples TRBV2 to TRBJ2-3; D possibly corresponds to TRBD1 (5 bases). CDR1 SNHLY and CDR2 FYNNEI come from the germline V gene. There are 11 residues in the CDR3. CDR3 amino acids: CASSIGQIYDF. The DNA for the CDR3 is TGTGCCAGCAGTATCGGACAAATATACGATTTT.

The chain uses TRBV7-8 and TRBJ2-4; TRBD2 matches 11 bases. This CDR3 region has 14 residues. The germline V gene encodes CDR1 SGHVS and CDR2 FQNEAQ. Unmatched junction bases numbered 1, after V lost 2 bases and J lost 7 bases. The CDR3 is CASSLSSGRNIQYF. The CDR3 bases are TGTGCCAGCAGCTTATCTAGCGGGAGGAACATTCAGTACTTC.

CDR3 nucleotides: TGTGCCAGCTCACCGTTCGCCGAAACTGGCTACGAGCAGTACTTC. It specifies CASSPFAETGYEQYF. The rearrangement uses TRBV18 and TRBJ2-7; D is uncertain. This CDR3 comprises 15 residues. Trimming stripped 3 bases from V and 3 bases from J, with 15 bases between. The germline gives CDR1 KGHSH, CDR2 LQKENI.

CDR3 in DNA: TGTGCCTGGACCCTAGGGGGTGCCGGAAACACCATATATTTT. Translated: CAWTLGGAGNTIYF. The chain combines TRBV30 with TRBJ1-3; maybe TRBD1 (6 bases). The CDR3 runs 14 residues. Germline V gives CDR1 GTSNPN, CDR2 SVGIG (reference sequence). Trimming stripped 4 bases from V and 4 bases from J, with 14 bases between. Filled out from reference TRBV30 and TRBJ1-3, the complete variable domain reads SQTIHQWPATLVQPVGSPLSLECTVEGTSNPNLYWYRQAAGRGLQLLFYSVGIGQISSEVPQNLSASRPQDRQFILSSKKLLLSDSGFYLCAWTLGGAGNTIYFGEGSWLTVV.

CDR3 in amino acids: CASSRRESSYEQYF. The CDR3, as DNA: TGTGCCAGTTCTCGGCGGGAGAGCTCCTACGAGCAGTACTTC. V is TRBV19 and J is TRBJ2-7; 7 nucleotides match TRBD2. There are 14 residues in the CDR3. Germline CDR1 LNHDA, CDR2 SQIVND (reference sequence). J gave up 0 bases and V 8 bases, and 7 bases lay outside the gene matches.

CDR3 nucleotides: TGTGCCAGCAGCCTACTAGCGGGAGGGAACACCGGGGAGCTGTTTTTT. Translating it yields CASSLLAGGNTGELFF. This sequence joins TRBV28 and TRBJ2-2; 12 positions match TRBD2. This CDR3 has 16 amino acids. The germline V gene encodes CDR1 MDHEN and CDR2 SYDVKM. V lost 6 bases and J lost 1; bases outside the gene matches: 3.

The rearrangement uses TRBV3-1 (or the pseudogene TRBV3-2) and TRBJ1-2; 7 bases match TRBD1. V trimming: 0 bases; J trimming: 0 bases; junction bases outside the gene matches: 4. The CDR3 length is 16 residues. Germline loops: CDR1 LGHDT, CDR2 YNNKEL (reference sequence). The CDR3 coding sequence is TGTGCCAGCAGCCAAGATGGCCAGGGGGCTAACTATGGCTACACCTTC. Translated, it gives CASSQDGQGANYGYTF.

This clone has ten or more counts. V is TRBV25-1 and J is TRBJ1-5; D is unclear. The CDR3 runs to 12 residues. Trimming removed 8 bases at V and 0 bases at J, with 5 bases between. Germline V gene sequence: CDR1 MGHDK, CDR2 SYGVNS. The CDR3 DNA reads TGTGCCAGCCAGGATAGCAATCAGCCCCAGCATTTT. Protein: CASQDSNQPQHF.

The genes are TRBV11-3 and TRBJ1-1; D is ambiguous. Germline V gene sequence: CDR1 SGHNT, CDR2 YENEEA. The CDR3 totals 13 residues. The ends were cut back, 0 bases at V and 4 bases at J, with 6 bases in the middle. The CDR3 here is CASSLDQGTEAFF. In DNA form, the CDR3 reads TGTGCCAGCAGCTTAGATCAAGGCACTGAAGCTTTCTTT.

This chain connects TRBV15 to TRBJ1-2, with TRBD1 identical over 7 bases. The V and J ends lost 0 bases and 7 bases, in that order; junction bases with no gene match: 5. The CDR3 contains 14 residues. Germline CDR1 is LNHNV and CDR2 is YYDKDF (reference sequence). The CDR3 sequence is CATSRDEGAGGYTF. The CDR3 nucleotides read TGTGCCACCAGCAGAGATGAGGGGGCGGGTGGCTACACCTTC.

The rearrangement links TRBV5-6 to TRBJ2-7; 8 positions match TRBD2. Germline values: CDR1 SGHDT, CDR2 YYEEEE. With 2 bases clipped from V and 4 bases from J, the junction kept 5 bases outside the gene matches. This CDR3 spans 14 amino acids. CDR3 in DNA: TGTGCCAGCAGCTTACTTAGCGGGAAATACGAGCAGTACTTC. Its protein product is CASSLLSGKYEQYF.

This clone is a singleton in its sample. This chain connects TRBV6-6 to TRBJ2-1, with D unresolved. V was clipped by 8 bases and J by 10 bases, with 9 bases between them. The CDR3 loop spans 10 amino acids. Germline V lookup: CDR1 MNHNY, CDR2 SVGAGI (reference sequence). The CDR3 sequence is CASGLGEQFF. The DNA for the CDR3 is TGTGCCAGCGGCCTTGGAGAGCAGTTCTTC.

The chain employs TRBV4-3 and TRBJ2-7, with 8 bases lining up with TRBD1. Trimming removed 1 base from V and 4 bases from J; junction bases left unmatched: 6. The germline gives CDR1 LGHNA, CDR2 YSLEER. The CDR3 covers 15 residues. For the CDR3, the DNA is TGCGCCAGCAGCCAAGGGACAGGGCTGGGGTACGAGCAGTACTTC. Translating it yields CASSQGTGLGYEQYF.

The gene calls are TRBV6-4 and TRBJ2-1, with TRBD1 as a possible D gene (5 bases). The CDR3 totals 15 residues. Trimming left V 3 bases short and J 8 bases short, with 17 bases between. Per the germline V gene, CDR1 is MRHNA and CDR2 is SNTAGT. The CDR3 coding sequence is TGTGCCAGCAGTGAGGGGCCGGAGAGTAAGGATGAGCAGTTCTTC. Its protein product is CASSEGPESKDEQFF.

The genes are TRBV28 and TRBJ1-4; D unclear. Germline V CDR1 and CDR2: MDHEN, SYDVKM. The CDR3 loop spans 11 amino acids. V dropped 6 bases and J dropped 8 bases, with 7 bases sitting between them. The CDR3 DNA follows: TGTGCCAGCAGGCTCAGGGAAAAACTGTTTTTT. This translates into CASRLREKLFF.

The chain employs TRBV28 and TRBJ2-7; TRBD1 might be the D (6 bases). The CDR3 consists of 13 residues. Trimming removed 4 bases at V and 2 bases at J, with 9 bases between. CDR1 is MDHEN, CDR2 SYDVKM, per germline. The CDR3 protein is CASSSGATYEQYF. The CDR3 DNA sequence: TGTGCCAGCAGTTCAGGGGCCACCTACGAGCAGTACTTC.

This clone was seen a single time. The chain joins TRBV9 to TRBJ2-7; no clear D gene. This CDR3 is 13 amino acids long. Germline CDR1 and CDR2: SGDLS and YYNGEE. The germline V and J ends were trimmed by 4 bases and 5 bases, with 13 bases remaining between them. As DNA, the CDR3 is TGTGCCAGCAGCCCCCGACAATGGGACGAGCAGTACTTC. Protein product: CASSPRQWDEQYF.

Comment on this clone: The same CDR3 is also encoded by other DNA sequences in this sample. The J gene is TRBJ1-1, the V gene TRBV18; D may be TRBD1 (5 bases). Trimming cost V 2 bases and J 4 bases, with 11 bases left between them. Germline CDR1 reads KGHSH; CDR2 reads LQKENI. This CDR3 is built from 14 residues. Here the CDR3 reads CASSPGRGSTEAFF. The CDR3 nucleotides read TGTGCCAGCTCACCAGGACGGGGGAGCACTGAAGCTTTCTTT.